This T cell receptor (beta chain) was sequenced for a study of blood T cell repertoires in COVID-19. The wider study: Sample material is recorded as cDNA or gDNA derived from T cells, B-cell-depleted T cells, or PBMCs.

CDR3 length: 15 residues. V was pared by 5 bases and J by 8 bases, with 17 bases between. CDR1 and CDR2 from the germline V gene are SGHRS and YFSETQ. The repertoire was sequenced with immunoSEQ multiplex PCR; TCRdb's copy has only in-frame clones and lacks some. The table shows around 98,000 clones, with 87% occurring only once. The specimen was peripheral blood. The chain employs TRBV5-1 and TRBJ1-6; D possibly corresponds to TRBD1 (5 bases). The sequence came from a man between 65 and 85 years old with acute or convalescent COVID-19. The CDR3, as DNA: TGCGCCAGCAGGCGGGGCCCCCTGGCGGATTCACCCCTCCACTTT. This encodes CASRRGPLADSPLHF. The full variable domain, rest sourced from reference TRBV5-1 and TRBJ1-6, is KAGVTQTPRYLIKTRGQQVTLSCSPISGHRSVSWYQQTPGQGLQFLFEYFSETQRNKGNFPGRFSGRQFSNSRSEMNVSTLELGDSALYLCASRRGPLADSPLHFGNGTRLTVT.